This T cell receptor beta chain is drawn from a study of lymphopenia after photon versus proton radiotherapy. The CDR3 length is 14 residues. Germline CDR1 reads SNHLY; CDR2 reads FYNNEI. Trimming took off 8 bases at V and 0 bases at J, with 10 bases between the two ends. Assay: immunoSEQ multiplex PCR; the TCRdb copy retains only in-frame clones and omits some. Among some 55,000 clones listed, around 88% were seen once. On this clone itself: The antigen is undetermined.

Whole-study results and caveats: Oligoclonal CD8+ Temra expansion after nadir drove photon patients' diversity drop. Relative stability marked proton patients; photon patients lost diversity and naive cells. In patients who died, overall survival fell as post-nadir TCR diversity dropped more.

The sequencing used peripheral blood, collected from a patient treated with photon-based radiotherapy. This chain uses TRBV2 with TRBJ1-4; D is unclear. This receptor was obtained from a man aged 35 to 55 with gastric cancer. DNA of the CDR3: TGTGCCAGCGCTCAGACCCCAACTAATGAAAAACTGTTTTTT. Translating it yields CASAQTPTNEKLFF. The full variable domain, in which reference TRBV2 and TRBJ1-4 provide the parts outside the CDR3, is EPEVTQTPSHQVTQMGQEVILRCVPISNHLYFYWYRQILGQKVEFLVSFYNNEISEKSEIFDDQFSVERPDGSNFTLKIRSTKLEDSAMYFCASAQTPTNEKLFFGSGTQLSVL.